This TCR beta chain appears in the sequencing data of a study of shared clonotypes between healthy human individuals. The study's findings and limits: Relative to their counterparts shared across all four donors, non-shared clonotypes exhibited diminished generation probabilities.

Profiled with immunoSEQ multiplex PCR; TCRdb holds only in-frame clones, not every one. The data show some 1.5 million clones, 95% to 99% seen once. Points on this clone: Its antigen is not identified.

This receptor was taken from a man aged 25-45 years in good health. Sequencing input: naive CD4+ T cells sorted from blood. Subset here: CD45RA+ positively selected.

The CDR3 coding sequence is TGTGCCACATCCGGGACAGGGGGGAATCAGCCCCAGCATTTT. Its translation is CATSGTGGNQPQHF. The chain links TRBV19 to TRBJ1-5; 11 nucleotides line up with TRBD1. The germline gives CDR1 LNHDA, CDR2 SQIVND (reference sequence). V dropped 10 bases and J dropped 4; count of bases not matched to a gene: 6. This CDR3 has 14 amino acids.